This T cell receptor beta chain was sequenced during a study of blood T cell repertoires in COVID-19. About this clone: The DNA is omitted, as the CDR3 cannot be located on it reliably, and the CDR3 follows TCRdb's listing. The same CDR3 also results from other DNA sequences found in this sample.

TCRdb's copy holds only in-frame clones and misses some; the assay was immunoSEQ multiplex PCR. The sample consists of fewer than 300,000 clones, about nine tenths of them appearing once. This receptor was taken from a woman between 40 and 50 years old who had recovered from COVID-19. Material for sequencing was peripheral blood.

CDR3: CLVFLCLLRVSTEAFF. The chain couples TRBV12-5 to TRBJ1-1; the listed D gene, TRBD1, was not tested against the DNA. The CDR3 adds up to 16 amino acids, both ends counted. The germline V gene encodes CDR1 LGHNT and CDR2 FRNRAP.